This T cell receptor (beta chain) was sequenced for a study of response to subunit inactivated influenza vaccine. The CDR3 extends over 15 amino acids. Trimming removed 2 bases from V and 3 bases from J, with 10 bases in between. Via MiXCR, TCRdb re-called the RT-PCR reads, giving one row per CDR3 protein. The table records around 600,000 distinct CDR3 sequences, roughly 12% of them present only once. These data were also filed under a second study, of T cells expressing NK-cell markers. That report notes: For TCR beta, cDNA was produced by 5'RACE template switching with UMIs.

Here the sequenced sample was PBMCs from blood, taken on the day of vaccination. V gene TRBV12-3 or TRBV12-4 combines with J gene TRBJ2-2; tentatively, D is TRBD2 (5 bases). The TCR comes from a man aged 45 to 65 who received an inactivated influenza vaccine. The CDR3 coding sequence is TGTGCCAGCAGTTTATGGACTCGGGACACCGGGGAGCTGTTTTTT. It codes for CASSLWTRDTGELFF.